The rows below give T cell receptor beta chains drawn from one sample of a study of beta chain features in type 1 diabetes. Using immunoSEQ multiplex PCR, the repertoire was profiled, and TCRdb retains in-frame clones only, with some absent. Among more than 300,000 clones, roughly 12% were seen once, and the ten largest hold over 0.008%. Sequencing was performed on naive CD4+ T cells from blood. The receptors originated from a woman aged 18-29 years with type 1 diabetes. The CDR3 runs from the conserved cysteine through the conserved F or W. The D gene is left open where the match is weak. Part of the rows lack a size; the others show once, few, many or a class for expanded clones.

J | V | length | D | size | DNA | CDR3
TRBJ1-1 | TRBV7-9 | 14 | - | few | TGTGCCAGCAGCTTATCAGCGAAGAACACTGAAGCTTTCTTT | CASSLSAKNTEAFF
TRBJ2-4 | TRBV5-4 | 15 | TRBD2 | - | TGTGCCAGCAGCTCACGGACTAGCGGAGAGGGCATTCAGTACTTC | CASSSRTSGEGIQYF
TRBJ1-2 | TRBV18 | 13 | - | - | TGTGCCAGCTCACCGCGGGCAGCCGATGGCTACACCTTC | CASSPRAADGYTF
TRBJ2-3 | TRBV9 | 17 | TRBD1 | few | TGTGCCAGCAGCGTAGTCGAAGGGGGCTTTACGTGGAATACGCAGTATTTT | CASSVVEGGFTWNTQYF
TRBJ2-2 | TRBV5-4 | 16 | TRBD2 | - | TGTGCCAGCAGCCCTCGGACTAGCGGGAACACCGGGGAGCTGTTTTTT | CASSPRTSGNTGELFF
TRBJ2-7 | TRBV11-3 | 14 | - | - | TGTGCCAGCAGCTTATCAGGGGCCCCCTCCGAGCAGTACTTC | CASSLSGAPSEQYF
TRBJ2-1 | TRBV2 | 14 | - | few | TGTGCCAGCAATCAGCGGGCCTCCTACAATGAGCAGTTCTTC | CASNQRASYNEQFF
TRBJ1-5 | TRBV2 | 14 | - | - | TGTGCCAGCAATCCCCAGGGGATTGATCAGCCCCAGCATTTT | CASNPQGIDQPQHF
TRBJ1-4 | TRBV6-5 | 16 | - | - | TGTGCCAGCAGTTCGGGCAGGGCCACGGTTAATGAAAAACTGTTTTTT | CASSSGRATVNEKLFF
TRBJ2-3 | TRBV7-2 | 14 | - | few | TGTGCCAGCAGCTTAGGTGCCCGGACAGATACGCAGTATTTT | CASSLGARTDTQYF
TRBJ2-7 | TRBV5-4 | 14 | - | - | TGTGCCAGCAGCCCGGGTCAGGGGTCCTACGAGCAGTACTTC | CASSPGQGSYEQYF
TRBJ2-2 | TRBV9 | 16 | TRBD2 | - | TGTGCCAGCAGCGTAGTTGGCGGGGGACCCACCGGGGAGCTGTTTTTT | CASSVVGGGPTGELFF
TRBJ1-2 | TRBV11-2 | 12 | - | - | TGTGCCAGCAGCTCGCTCGGGGATGGCTACACCTTC | CASSSLGDGYTF
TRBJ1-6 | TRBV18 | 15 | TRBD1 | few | TGTGCCAGCTCACCAACCGGAGACAGGGACTCACCCCTCCACTTT | CASSPTGDRDSPLHF
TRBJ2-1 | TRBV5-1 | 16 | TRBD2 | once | TGCGCCAGCAGCTTTCCCCTAGCGGGGTCCTACAATGAGCAGTTCTTC | CASSFPLAGSYNEQFF
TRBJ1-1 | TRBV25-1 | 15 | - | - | TGTGCCAGCAGTGGCCCCCAACAGGGTCTCACTGAAGCTTTCTTT | CASSGPQQGLTEAFF
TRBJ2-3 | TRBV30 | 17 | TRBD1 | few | TGTGCCTGGAGTCCTGGATGGACAGGGGGCCGGGCAGATACGCAGTATTTT | CAWSPGWTGGRADTQYF
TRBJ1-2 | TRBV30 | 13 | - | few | TGTGCCTGGAGTCGAGTTTCTAACTATGGCTACACCTTC | CAWSRVSNYGYTF
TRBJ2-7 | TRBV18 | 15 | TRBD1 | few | TGTGCCAGCTCACGACTAGGGACAGGGACCTACGAGCAGTACTTC | CASSRLGTGTYEQYF
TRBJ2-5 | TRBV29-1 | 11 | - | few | TGCAGCGTTGATGAGCGGCGGGCCCAGTACTTC | CSVDERRAQYF
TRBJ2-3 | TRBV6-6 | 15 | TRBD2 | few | TGTGCCAGCAGCCTGACCGGGGGGACCCCAGATACGCAGTATTTT | CASSLTGGTPDTQYF
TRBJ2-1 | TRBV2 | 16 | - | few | TGTGCCAGCAGACCGCCCGGGACTCAGATCCTCAATGAGCAGTTCTTC | CASRPPGTQILNEQFF
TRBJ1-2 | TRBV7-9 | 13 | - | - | TGTGCCAGCAGCTTACAGGGAAACTATGGCTACACCTTC | CASSLQGNYGYTF
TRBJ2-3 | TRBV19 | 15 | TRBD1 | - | TGTGCCAGTAGTATCTTAACAGGGGGTGAAGATACGCAGTATTTT | CASSILTGGEDTQYF
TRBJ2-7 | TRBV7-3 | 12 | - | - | TGTGCCAGCAGCTTAGTACTCTACGAGCAGTACTTC | CASSLVLYEQYF
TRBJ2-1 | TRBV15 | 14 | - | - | TGTGCCACCAGCCCTCGGACAGCCTACAATGAGCAGTTCTTC | CATSPRTAYNEQFF
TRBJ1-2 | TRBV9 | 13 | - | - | TGTGCCAGCAGCGTAGTGGACACCTATGGCTACACCTTC | CASSVVDTYGYTF
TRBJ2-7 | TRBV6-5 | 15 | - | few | TGTGCCAGCAGTTACTCGATTAGCGGCTCCTACGAGCAGTACTTC | CASSYSISGSYEQYF
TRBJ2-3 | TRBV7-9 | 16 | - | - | TGTGCCAGCAGCCCCGGGACACTCCTTCACACAGATACGCAGTATTTT | CASSPGTLLHTDTQYF
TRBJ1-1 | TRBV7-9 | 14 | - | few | TGTGCCAGCACCGACCACAGCGGGATCACTGAAGCTTTCTTT | CASTDHSGITEAFF
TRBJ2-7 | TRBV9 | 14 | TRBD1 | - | TGTGCCAGCAGCGCGGGACAGGGGGTTCACGAGCAGTACTTC | CASSAGQGVHEQYF
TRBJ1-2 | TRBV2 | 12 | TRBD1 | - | TGTGCCAGCAGCTGGGACAGGGGCGGCTACACCTTC | CASSWDRGGYTF
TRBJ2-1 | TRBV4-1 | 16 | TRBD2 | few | TGCGCCAGCAGCTCCGAGGCGGGAGGGCCGCAATGGGAGCAGTTCTTC | CASSSEAGGPQWEQFF
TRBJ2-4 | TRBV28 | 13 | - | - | TGTGCCAGCATTTCAGACACCCAAAACATTCAGTACTTC | CASISDTQNIQYF
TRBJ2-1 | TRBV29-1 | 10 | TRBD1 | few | TGCAGCGGACGAGACAGGGCGGAGTTCTTC | CSGRDRAEFF
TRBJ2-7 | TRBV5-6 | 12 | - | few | TGTGCCAGCAGCCTGGGAGGCTACGAGCAGTACTTC | CASSLGGYEQYF
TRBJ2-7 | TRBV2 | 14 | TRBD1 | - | TGTGCCAGCAAGGACAGGGTCTTAGTCGACGAGCAGTACTTC | CASKDRVLVDEQYF
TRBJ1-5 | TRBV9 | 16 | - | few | TGTGCCAGCAGCCCGCGCGGCAGGGCTCCCAATCAGCCCCAGCATTTT | CASSPRGRAPNQPQHF
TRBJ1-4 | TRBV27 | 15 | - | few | TGTGCCAGCAGTTTGTTCTCTACAACTAATGAAAAACTGTTTTTT | CASSLFSTTNEKLFF
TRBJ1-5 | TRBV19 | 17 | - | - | TGTGCCAGTCGCAAAATTCGGGACACTCATAGCAATCAGCCCCAGCATTTT | CASRKIRDTHSNQPQHF
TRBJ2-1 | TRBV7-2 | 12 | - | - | TGTGCCAGCAGCTTAGAAGGACAGCTACAGTTCTTC | CASSLEGQLQFF
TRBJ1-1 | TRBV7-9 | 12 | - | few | TGTGCCAGCAGTCGGGAGTCCACTGAAGCTTTCTTT | CASSRESTEAFF
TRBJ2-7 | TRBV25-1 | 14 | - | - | TGTGCCAGCAGCCCCCTGGACAGCTCCTACGAGCAGTACTTC | CASSPLDSSYEQYF
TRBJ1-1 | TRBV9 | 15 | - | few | TGTGCCAGCAGCGTAGACCGGACAGCGAACACTGAAGCTTTCTTT | CASSVDRTANTEAFF
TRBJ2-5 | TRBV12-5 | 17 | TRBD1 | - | TGTGCTAGTGGTTTGGTACGCGGGACAGGGTTTGGAGAGACCCAGTACTTC | CASGLVRGTGFGETQYF
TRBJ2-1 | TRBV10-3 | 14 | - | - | TGTGCCATCAAGGCTAGCGAGAGTCACCATGAGCAGTTCTTC | CAIKASESHHEQFF
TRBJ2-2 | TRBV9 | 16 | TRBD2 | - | TGTGCCAGCAGCGTAATCGGCGGGGGGGCCACCGGGGAGCTGTTTTTT | CASSVIGGGATGELFF
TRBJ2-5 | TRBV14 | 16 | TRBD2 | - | TGTGCCAGCAGCCAAGATCAGCTAGCGGGAGGAGAGACCCAGTACTTC | CASSQDQLAGGETQYF
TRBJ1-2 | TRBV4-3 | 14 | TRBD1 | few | TGCGCCAGCAGCCAAGCCGGGACAGGGAATGGCTACACCTTC | CASSQAGTGNGYTF
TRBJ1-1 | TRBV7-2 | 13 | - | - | TGTGCCAGCAGCCCCGGACAGAACACTGAAGCTTTCTTT | CASSPGQNTEAFF